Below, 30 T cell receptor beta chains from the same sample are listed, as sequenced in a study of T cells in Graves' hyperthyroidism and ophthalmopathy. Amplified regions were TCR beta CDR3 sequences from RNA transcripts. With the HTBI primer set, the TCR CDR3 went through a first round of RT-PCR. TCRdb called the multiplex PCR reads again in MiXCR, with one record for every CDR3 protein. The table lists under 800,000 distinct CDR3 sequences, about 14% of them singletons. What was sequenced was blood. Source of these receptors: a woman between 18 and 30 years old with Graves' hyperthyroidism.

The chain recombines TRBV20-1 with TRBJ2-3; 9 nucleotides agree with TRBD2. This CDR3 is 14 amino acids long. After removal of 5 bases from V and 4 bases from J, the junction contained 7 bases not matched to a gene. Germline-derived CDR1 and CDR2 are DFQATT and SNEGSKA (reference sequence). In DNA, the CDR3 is TGCAGTGCTTCACATAGCGGGAGCGCAGATACGCAGTATTTT. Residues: CSASHSGSADTQYF.

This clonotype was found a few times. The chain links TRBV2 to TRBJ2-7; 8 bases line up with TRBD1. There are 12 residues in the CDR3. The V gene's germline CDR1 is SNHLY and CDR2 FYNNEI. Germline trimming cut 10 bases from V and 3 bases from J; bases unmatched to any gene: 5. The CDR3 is CATGQGDYEQYF. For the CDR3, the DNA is TGTGCCACCGGACAGGGAGACTACGAGCAGTACTTC.

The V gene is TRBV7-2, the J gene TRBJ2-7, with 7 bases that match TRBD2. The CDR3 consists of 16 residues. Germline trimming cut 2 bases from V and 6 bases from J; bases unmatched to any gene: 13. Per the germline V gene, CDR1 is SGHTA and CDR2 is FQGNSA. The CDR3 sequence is CASSLWSGGSEPEQYF. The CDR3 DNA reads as TGTGCCAGCAGCTTATGGTCCGGCGGGAGTGAACCCGAGCAGTACTTC.

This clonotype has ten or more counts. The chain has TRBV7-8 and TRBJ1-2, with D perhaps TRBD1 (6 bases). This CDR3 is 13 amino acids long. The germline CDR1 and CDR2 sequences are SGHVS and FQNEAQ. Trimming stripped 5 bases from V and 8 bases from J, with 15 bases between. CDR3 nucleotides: TGTGCCAGCAGCCGCGACAGGTCTCAAGGCTACACCTTC. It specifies CASSRDRSQGYTF.

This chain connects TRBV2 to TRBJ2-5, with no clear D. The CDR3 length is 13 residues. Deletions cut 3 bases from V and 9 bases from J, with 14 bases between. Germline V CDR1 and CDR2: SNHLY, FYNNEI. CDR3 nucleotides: TGTGCCAGCAGTGACTCCGTCACCGCGGCCCAGTACTTC. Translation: CASSDSVTAAQYF.

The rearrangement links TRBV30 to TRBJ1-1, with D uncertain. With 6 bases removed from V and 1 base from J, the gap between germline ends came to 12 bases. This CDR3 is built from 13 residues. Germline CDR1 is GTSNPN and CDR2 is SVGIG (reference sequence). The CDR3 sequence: CACGPTGNTEAFF. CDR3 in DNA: TGTGCCTGCGGCCCTACGGGGAACACTGAAGCTTTCTTT. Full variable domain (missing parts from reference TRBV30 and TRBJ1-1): SQTIHQWPATLVQPVGSPLSLECTVEGTSNPNLYWYRQAAGRGLQLLFYSVGIGQISSEVPQNLSASRPQDRQFILSSKKLLLSDSGFYLCACGPTGNTEAFFGQGTRLTVV.

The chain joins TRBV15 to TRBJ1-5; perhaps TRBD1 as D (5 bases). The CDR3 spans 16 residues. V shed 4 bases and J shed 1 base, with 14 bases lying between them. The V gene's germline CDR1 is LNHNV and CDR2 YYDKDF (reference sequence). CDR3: CATSKRGGESNQPQHF. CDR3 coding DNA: TGTGCCACCAGCAAACGGGGGGGGGAAAGCAATCAGCCCCAGCATTTT.

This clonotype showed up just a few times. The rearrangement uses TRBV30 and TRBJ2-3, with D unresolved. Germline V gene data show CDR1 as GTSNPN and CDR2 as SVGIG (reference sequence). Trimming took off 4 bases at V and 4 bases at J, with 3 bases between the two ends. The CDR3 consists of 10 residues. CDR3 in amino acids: CAWMADTQYF. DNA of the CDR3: TGTGCCTGGATGGCAGATACGCAGTATTTT.

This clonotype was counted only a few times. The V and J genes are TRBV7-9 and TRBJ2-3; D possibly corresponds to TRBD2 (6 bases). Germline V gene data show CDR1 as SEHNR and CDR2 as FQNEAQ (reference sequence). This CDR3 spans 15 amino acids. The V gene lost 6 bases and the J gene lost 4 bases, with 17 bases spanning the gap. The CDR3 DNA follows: TGTGCCAGCAGTTCTAGCGATCCTAGCGCAGATACGCAGTATTTT. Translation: CASSSSDPSADTQYF. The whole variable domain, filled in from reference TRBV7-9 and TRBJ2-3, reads DTGVSQNPRHKITKRGQNVTFRCDPISEHNRLYWYRQTLGQGPEFLTYFQNEAQLEKSRLLSDRFSAERPKGSFSTLEIQRTEQGDSAMYLCASSSSDPSADTQYFGPGTRLTVL.

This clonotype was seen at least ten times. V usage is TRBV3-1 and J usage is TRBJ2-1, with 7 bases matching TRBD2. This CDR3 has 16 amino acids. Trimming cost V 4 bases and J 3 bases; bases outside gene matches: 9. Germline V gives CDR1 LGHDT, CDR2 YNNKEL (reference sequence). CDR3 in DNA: TGTGCCAGCAGCCCACCCCCGGGGGGAAACTACAATGAGCAGTTCTTC. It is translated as CASSPPPGGNYNEQFF.

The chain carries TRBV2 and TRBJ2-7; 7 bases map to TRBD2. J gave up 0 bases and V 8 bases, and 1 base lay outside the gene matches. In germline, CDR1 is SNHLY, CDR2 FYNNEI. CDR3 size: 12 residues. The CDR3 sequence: CASRDYSYEQYF. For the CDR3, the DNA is TGTGCCAGCCGGGACTACTCCTACGAGCAGTACTTC.

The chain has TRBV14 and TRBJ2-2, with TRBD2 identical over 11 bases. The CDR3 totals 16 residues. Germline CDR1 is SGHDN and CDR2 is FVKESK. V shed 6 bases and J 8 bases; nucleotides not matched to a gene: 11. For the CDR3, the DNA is TGTGCCAGCAGGCCTACTAGCGGGAGAAAGATAGGGGAGCTGTTTTTT. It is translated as CASRPTSGRKIGELFF.

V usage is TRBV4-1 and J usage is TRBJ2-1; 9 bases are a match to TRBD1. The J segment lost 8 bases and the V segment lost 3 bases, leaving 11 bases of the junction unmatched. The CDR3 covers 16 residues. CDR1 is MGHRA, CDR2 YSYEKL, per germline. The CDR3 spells CASSHIPGQGNDEQFF. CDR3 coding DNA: TGCGCCAGCAGCCATATCCCGGGACAGGGTAACGATGAGCAGTTCTTC.

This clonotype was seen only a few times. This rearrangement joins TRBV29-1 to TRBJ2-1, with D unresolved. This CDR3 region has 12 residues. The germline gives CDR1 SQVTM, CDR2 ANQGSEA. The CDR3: CSVRQVYNEQFF. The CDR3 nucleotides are TGCAGTGTAAGGCAGGTTTACAATGAGCAGTTCTTC.

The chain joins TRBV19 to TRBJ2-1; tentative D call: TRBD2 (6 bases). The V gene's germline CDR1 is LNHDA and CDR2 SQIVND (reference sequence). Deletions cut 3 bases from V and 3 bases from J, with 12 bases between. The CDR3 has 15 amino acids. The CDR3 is CASSIDSGNYNEQFF. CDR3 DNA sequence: TGTGCCAGTAGTATTGATAGCGGTAACTACAATGAGCAGTTCTTC.

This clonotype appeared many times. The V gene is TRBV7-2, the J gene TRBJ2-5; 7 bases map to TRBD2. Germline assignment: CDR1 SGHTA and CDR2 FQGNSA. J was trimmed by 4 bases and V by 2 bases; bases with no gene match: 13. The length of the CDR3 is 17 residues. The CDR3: CASSLRRGGDSRETQYF. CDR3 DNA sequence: TGTGCCAGCAGCTTAAGGCGGGGAGGGGACTCTCGAGAGACCCAGTACTTC.

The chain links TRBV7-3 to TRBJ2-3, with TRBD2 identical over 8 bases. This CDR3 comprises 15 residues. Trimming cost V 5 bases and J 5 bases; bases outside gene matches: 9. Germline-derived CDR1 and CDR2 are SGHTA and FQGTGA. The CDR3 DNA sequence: TGTGCCAGCAGCGCGATAGCGGGAATATTAGATACGCAGTATTTT. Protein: CASSAIAGILDTQYF.

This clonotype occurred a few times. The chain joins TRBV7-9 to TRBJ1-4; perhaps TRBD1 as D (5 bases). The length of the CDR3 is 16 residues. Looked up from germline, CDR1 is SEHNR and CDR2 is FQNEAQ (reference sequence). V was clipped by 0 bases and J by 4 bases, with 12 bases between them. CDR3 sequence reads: CASSLAVGGINEKLFF. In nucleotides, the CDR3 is TGTGCCAGCAGCTTAGCTGTCGGGGGGATTAATGAAAAACTGTTTTTT.

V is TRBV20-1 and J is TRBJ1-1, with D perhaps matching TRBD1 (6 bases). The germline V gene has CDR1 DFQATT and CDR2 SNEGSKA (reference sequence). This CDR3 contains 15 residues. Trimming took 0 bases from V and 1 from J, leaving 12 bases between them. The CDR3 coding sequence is TGCAGTGCTAGAGATTTTAACAGGGCGAACACTGAAGCTTTCTTT. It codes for CSARDFNRANTEAFF.

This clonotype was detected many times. CDR3 loop: CATPSAGMYNSPLHF. Here the CDR3 DNA reads TGTGCCACCCCGTCAGCCGGGATGTATAATTCACCCCTCCACTTT. This chain connects TRBV6-1 to TRBJ1-6; no clear D. In germline, CDR1 is MNHNS, CDR2 SASEGT. V was pared by 10 bases and J by 4 bases, with 17 bases between. The CDR3 contains 15 residues.

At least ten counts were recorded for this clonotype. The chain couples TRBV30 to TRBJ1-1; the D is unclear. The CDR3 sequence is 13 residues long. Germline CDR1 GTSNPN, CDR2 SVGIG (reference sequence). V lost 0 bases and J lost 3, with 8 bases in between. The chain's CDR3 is CAWSVRLDTEAFF. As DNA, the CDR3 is TGTGCCTGGAGTGTACGGCTTGACACTGAAGCTTTCTTT.

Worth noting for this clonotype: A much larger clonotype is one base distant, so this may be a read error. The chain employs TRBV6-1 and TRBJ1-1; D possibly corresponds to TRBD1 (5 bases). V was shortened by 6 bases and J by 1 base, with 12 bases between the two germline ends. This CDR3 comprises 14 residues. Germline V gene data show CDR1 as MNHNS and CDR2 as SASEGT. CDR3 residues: CASSITGPNTEAFF. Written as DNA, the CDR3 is TGTGCCAGCAGCATAACAGGTCCGAACACTGAAGCTTTCTTT.

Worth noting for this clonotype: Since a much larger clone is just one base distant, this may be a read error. As DNA, the CDR3 is TGTGCCAGCAGCCAATTTGGGGGCTACGAGCAGTTCTTC. Protein sequence: CASSQFGGYEQFF. The gene calls are TRBV3-1 and TRBJ2-7, with D tentatively TRBD1 (6 bases). The J call may be mistaken, given a closer DNA end match to TRBJ2-1. This CDR3 region has 13 residues. Per germline, CDR1 LGHDT and CDR2 YNNKEL (reference sequence).

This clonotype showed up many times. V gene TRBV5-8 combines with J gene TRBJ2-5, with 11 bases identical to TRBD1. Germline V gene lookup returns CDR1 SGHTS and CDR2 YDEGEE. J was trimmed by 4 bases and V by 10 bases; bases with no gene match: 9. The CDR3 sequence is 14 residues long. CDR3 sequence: CASRTGGRAETQYF. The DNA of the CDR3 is TGTGCCTCACGGACAGGGGGCCGGGCAGAGACCCAGTACTTC.

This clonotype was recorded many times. The CDR3 coding sequence is TGTGCCAGCAGTTTCCAGGAATCAACTAATGAAAAACTGTTTTTT. Amino acid sequence: CASSFQESTNEKLFF. The chain employs TRBV2 and TRBJ1-4; D remains unclear. In germline, CDR1 is SNHLY, CDR2 FYNNEI. V was cut by 5 bases and J by 0 bases, with 10 bases left in between. The CDR3 length is 15 residues.

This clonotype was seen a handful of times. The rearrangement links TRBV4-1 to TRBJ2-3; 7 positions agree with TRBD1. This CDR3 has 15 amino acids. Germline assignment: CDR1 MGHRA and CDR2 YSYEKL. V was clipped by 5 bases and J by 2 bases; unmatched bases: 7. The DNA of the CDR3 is TGCGCCAGCAGCAATGGGGACAGAAACACAGATACGCAGTATTTT. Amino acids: CASSNGDRNTDTQYF.

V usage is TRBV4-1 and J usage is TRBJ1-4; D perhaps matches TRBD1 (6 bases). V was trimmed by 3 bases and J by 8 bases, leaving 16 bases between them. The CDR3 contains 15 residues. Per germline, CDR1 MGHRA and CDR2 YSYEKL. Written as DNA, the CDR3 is TGCGCCAGCAGCCAGACAGGAGCCGCCGGGGAAAAACTGTTTTTT. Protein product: CASSQTGAAGEKLFF.

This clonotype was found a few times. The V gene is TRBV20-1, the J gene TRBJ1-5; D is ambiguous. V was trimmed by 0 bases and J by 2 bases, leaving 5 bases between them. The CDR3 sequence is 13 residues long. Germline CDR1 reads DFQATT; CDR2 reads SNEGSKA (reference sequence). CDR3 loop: CSARDMGNQPQHF. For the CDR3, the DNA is TGCAGTGCTAGAGATATGGGCAATCAGCCCCAGCATTTT.

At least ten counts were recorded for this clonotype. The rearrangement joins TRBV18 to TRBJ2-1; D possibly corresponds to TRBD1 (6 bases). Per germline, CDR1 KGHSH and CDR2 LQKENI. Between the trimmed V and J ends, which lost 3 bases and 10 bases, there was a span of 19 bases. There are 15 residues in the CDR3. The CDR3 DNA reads TGTGCCAGCTCACCGGAATCTAGGCAGGGGTACGAGCAGTTCTTC. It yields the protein CASSPESRQGYEQFF.

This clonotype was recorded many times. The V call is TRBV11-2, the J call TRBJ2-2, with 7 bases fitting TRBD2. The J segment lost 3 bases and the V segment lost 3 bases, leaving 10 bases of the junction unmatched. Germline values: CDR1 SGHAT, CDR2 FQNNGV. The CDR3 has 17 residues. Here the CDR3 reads CASSFGREAGYTGELFF. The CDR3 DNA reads TGTGCCAGCAGCTTCGGTCGGGAGGCTGGGTACACCGGGGAGCTGTTTTTT.